The clone carrying this T cell receptor (beta chain) was detected only a few times. Its antigen is as yet unknown. The CDR3 spans 14 residues. Germline loops: CDR1 MNHEY, CDR2 SVGAGI. The germline V and J ends were trimmed by 6 bases and 4 bases, with 10 bases remaining between them. This sample was taken from a study of blood T cells in healthy people across ages. On the study more broadly: The capture of about one barcoded beta molecule per two T cells was achieved by template switching. The study's findings and limits: PBMCs went unsorted, and a conclusive naive versus antigen-experienced comparison was therefore prevented. Across samples, TCR beta diversity tracked strongly with naive T cell percentage. Age showed a roughly linear inverse relationship with TCR beta diversity per million T cells.

The use of a sample-barcoded 5' primer and a J-beta primer mix characterized a second PCR of about 6 to 11 cycles. MiXCR, applied by TCRdb to the 5' RACE reads, yields one record per CDR3 protein. The sample includes about 1.8 million distinct CDR3 sequences, just under 50% of them seen just once. Sequenced input: blood. V is TRBV6-5 and J is TRBJ2-6; TRBD1 is a possible D gene (5 bases). The clonotype comes from a woman aged 40 to 50 in good health. CDR3 coding DNA: TGTGCCAGCAGGGATCGACAGGGGGCCAACGTCCTGACTTTC. Its protein is CASRDRQGANVLTF.